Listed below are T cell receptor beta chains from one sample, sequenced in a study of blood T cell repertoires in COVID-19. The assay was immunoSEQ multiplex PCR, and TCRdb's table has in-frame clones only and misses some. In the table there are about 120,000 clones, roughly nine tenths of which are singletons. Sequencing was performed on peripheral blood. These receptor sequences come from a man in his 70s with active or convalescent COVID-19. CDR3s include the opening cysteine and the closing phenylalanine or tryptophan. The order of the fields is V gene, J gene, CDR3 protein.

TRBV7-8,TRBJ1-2,CASSLRRDTNYGYTF
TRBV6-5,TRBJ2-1,CASKVRGPYNEQFF
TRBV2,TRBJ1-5,CASRGGGQPQHF
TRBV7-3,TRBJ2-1,CASSLVASAYNEQFF
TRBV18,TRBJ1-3,CASSPGTTSGNTIYF
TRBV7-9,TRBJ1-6,CASSPGIMNSPLHF
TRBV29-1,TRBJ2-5,CSVEVTGRQETQYF
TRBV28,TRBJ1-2,CASSLAQANDYGYTF
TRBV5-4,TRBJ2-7,CASSLGTLPTYEQYF
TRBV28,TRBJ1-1,CASRGQTMNTEAFF
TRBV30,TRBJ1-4,CAWSVLSSGSHEKLFF
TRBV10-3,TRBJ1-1,CAISGLGGNTEAFF
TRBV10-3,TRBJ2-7,CAISLASDEQYF
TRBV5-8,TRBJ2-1,CASTEDRGRLYEQFF
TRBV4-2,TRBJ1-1,CASSQEQGEFTEAFF
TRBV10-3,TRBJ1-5,CAISDGRGSNQPQHF
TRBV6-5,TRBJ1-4,CASKRGNEKLFF
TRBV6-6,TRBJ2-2,CASQSGLNTGELFF
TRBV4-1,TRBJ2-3,CASSQDRTSGGDTQYF
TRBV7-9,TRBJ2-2,CASSLNYPTGELFF
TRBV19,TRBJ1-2,CATLSPRDRGRANYGYTF
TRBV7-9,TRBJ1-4,CASSPQGPYNEKLFF
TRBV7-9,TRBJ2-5,CASSSYSTGKVHETQYF
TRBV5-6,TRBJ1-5,CASSLYPLTGNQPQHF
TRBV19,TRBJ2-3,CASSPQRKQRTDTQYF
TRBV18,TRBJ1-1,CASSPGLNTEAFF
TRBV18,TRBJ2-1,CASSPFTLTGDGYNEQFF
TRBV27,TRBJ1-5,CASSPRQDSNQPQHF
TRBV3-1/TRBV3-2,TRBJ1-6,CASSHGQANSPLHF
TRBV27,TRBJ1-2,CASSSLDTSYGYTF
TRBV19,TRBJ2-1,CASGTSGRNEQFF
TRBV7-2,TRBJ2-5,CASSLGGTTTKKTQYF
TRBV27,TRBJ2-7,CASRGRDYEQYF
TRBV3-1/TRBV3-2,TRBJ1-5,CASSQGLTGEGQPQHF
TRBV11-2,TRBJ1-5,CASSFTGYNQPQHF
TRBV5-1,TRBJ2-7,CASSLGFRTVGEQYF
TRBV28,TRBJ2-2,CASSIRLAGRTGELFF
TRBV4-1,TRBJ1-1,CASSLIGQGRAFF
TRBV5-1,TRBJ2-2,CASSLGTSTGELFF
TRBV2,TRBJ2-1,CASRDSYYNEQFF
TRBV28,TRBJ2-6,CASSFGQPNVLTF
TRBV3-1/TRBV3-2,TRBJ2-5,CASRAYETQYF
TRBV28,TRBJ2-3,CASSATEDTQYF
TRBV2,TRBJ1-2,CASTDLPQGPNNYGYTF